This is a list of T cell receptor beta chains from one sample in a study of memory CD4+ T cells and cytomegalovirus serostatus. Clones were sequenced by immunoSEQ multiplex PCR, and TCRdb holds only the in-frame ones, with some missing. The sample lists 60,000 or so clones, around 82% occurring once. Sequencing was carried out using memory CD4+ T cells from blood. All receptors derive from an adult in good health and CMV-seronegative. Some clones in this sample may be carry-over from other donors' samples. CDR3s leave out the opening cysteine and the closing phenylalanine or tryptophan.

V: TRBV6-6; length: 13; J: TRBJ2-2; CDR3: ASTRTSGHTGELF
V: TRBV5-4; length: 12; J: TRBJ1-6; CDR3: ASSLGQNNSPLH
V: TRBV28; length: 9; J: TRBJ2-5; CDR3: ASGLKETQY
V: TRBV28; length: 11; J: TRBJ1-2; CDR3: ASSRGPNYGYT
V: TRBV27; length: 14; J: TRBJ1-4; CDR3: ASSFLVPRANEKLF
V: TRBV6-5; length: 13; J: TRBJ1-2; CDR3: ASNPTGTGTYGYT
V: TRBV5-4; length: 13; J: TRBJ2-5; CDR3: ASSLGGGSEETQY
V: TRBV11-2; length: 13; J: TRBJ2-7; CDR3: ASSPLQGQTYEQY
V: TRBV29-1; length: 10; J: TRBJ1-3; CDR3: SVGEYGNTIY
V: TRBV19; length: 11; J: TRBJ1-5; CDR3: ASSMVGMQPQH
V: TRBV6-1; length: 10; J: TRBJ2-7; CDR3: ASNSEHWEQY
V: TRBV10-3; length: 11; J: TRBJ2-7; CDR3: AISEGQAYEQY
V: TRBV30; length: 13; J: TRBJ1-2; CDR3: AWTSPGIGRDGYT
V: TRBV19; length: 13; J: TRBJ1-5; CDR3: ASSTGFSSNQPQH